Reported below is one T cell receptor beta chain. Patients of the Seattle cohort, enrolled during active infection, were followed longitudinally. These data come from a study of blood T cell repertoires in COVID-19. At the level of the study: Acute-phase and convalescent COVID-19 samples originated in the United States, Italy and Spain. Sample material is recorded as cDNA or gDNA derived from T cells, B-cell-depleted T cells, or PBMCs.

The germline CDR1 and CDR2 sequences are WNHNN and SYGVQD (reference sequence). This CDR3 is 15 amino acids long. The J segment lost 4 bases and the V segment lost 5 bases, leaving 5 bases of the junction unmatched. In the authors' workflow: Estimates of nucleated cell counts were drawn from the amplification of reference gene primers. The assay was immunoSEQ multiplex PCR, and TCRdb's table has in-frame clones only and misses some. The V and J calls and clone size are taken from that table; D and trimming were inferred from the DNA. The sample includes 250,000 to 300,000 clones, around nine tenths seen only once; the top ten take roughly 10%.

This TCR came from a woman aged 25 to 39 with COVID-19, enrolled during active disease. The sequencing sample was made of peripheral blood. V is TRBV10-1 and J is TRBJ2-1, with TRBD2 matching 10 bases. The CDR3 here is CASSTGLALYNEQFF. In DNA, the CDR3 is TGCGCCAGCAGTACGGGACTAGCGCTATACAATGAGCAGTTCTTC.